These T cell receptor beta chains were read from a single sample in a study of regulatory T cells in long-lasting Graves disease. TCRdb ran MiXCR on the multiplex PCR reads and lists one entry per CDR3 protein. The data contain about 470,000 distinct CDR3 sequences, 20% to 25% of them singletons. Sequencing used peripheral blood mononuclear cells (PBMCs), obtained when the disease was refractory, from a patient treated with antithyroid drugs. The source is a female donor with Graves disease. CDR3s include the opening cysteine and the closing phenylalanine or tryptophan. D genes are given only for firm matches. Clone size appears in some rows only: once, few, many, or a class for an expanded clone.

V	J	size	D	CDR3	DNA
TRBV5-1	TRBJ2-3	few	TRBD2	CASSLAGLTDTQYF	TGCGCCAGCAGCTTAGCGGGGTTGACAGATACGCAGTATTTT
TRBV28	TRBJ1-1	many	NA	CASSLLSLRAFF	TGTGCCAGCAGTTTACTCTCTCTTCGGGCTTTCTTT
TRBV2	TRBJ1-5	many	NA	CASRAGPGWPQHF	TGTGCCAGCAGAGCCGGGCCCGGATGGCCCCAGCATTTT
TRBV6-2/TRBV6-3	TRBJ2-1	NA	TRBD2	CASSLDSGRKFF	TGTGCCAGCAGTTTAGATAGCGGGAGGAAGTTCTTC
TRBV7-2	TRBJ1-5	NA	TRBD1	CASSLGTGGPLSNQPQHF	TGTGCCAGCAGCTTAGGGACAGGGGGCCCCCTTAGCAATCAGCCCCAGCATTTT
TRBV3-1	TRBJ2-3	once	NA	CASSRVSSDTQYF	TGTGCCAGCAGCCGCGTAAGTTCAGATACGCAGTATTTT
TRBV27	TRBJ2-3	NA	NA	CASSLVGTGTDTQYF	TGTGCCAGCAGTTTAGTGGGGACTGGAACAGATACGCAGTATTTT
TRBV2	TRBJ1-2	many	NA	CASKGGEVYGYTF	TGTGCCAGCAAGGGGGGCGAGGTCTATGGCTACACCTTC
TRBV3-1	TRBJ1-5	NA	NA	CASSQNAGGNQPQHF	TGTGCCAGCAGCCAAAACGCGGGTGGCAATCAGCCCCAGCATTTT
TRBV13	TRBJ2-7	many	TRBD2	CASSSRVAGGQYEQYF	TGTGCCAGCAGCTCCAGAGTGGCGGGGGGGCAATACGAGCAGTACTTC
TRBV28	TRBJ1-2	many	TRBD1	CATSRTGINYGYTF	TGTGCCACCTCAAGGACAGGGATCAACTATGGCTACACCTTC
TRBV12-3/TRBV12-4	TRBJ1-1	NA	NA	CASSLAIGDTEAFF	TGTGCCAGCAGTTTGGCGATAGGGGACACTGAAGCTTTCTTT
TRBV13	TRBJ2-5	many	NA	CASSFNRGGSETQYF	TGTGCCAGCAGCTTCAACAGGGGAGGAAGCGAGACCCAGTACTTC
TRBV27	TRBJ1-6	many	NA	CASSLETSGTYNSPLHF	TGTGCCAGCAGTTTAGAAACGTCCGGGACCTATAATTCACCCCTCCACTTT
TRBV11-2	TRBJ1-6	many	NA	CASSDSGSPLHF	TGTGCCAGCAGCGACAGCGGCTCACCCCTCCACTTT
TRBV6-2/TRBV6-3	TRBJ2-5	NA	TRBD1	CASSGQGLTQYF	TGTGCCAGCAGCGGACAGGGGTTGACCCAGTACTTC
TRBV11-2	TRBJ2-5	many	NA	CASSLVGSWSVGTQYF	TGTGCCAGCAGCTTAGTGGGGTCATGGTCGGTCGGGACCCAGTACTTC
TRBV10-3	TRBJ2-7	many	TRBD2	CAISEATSGRTYEQYF	TGTGCCATCAGTGAGGCGACTAGCGGGAGGACCTACGAGCAGTACTTC
TRBV7-6	TRBJ2-7	NA	NA	CASSRNQGHEQYF	TGTGCCAGCAGCCGGAACCAGGGACACGAGCAGTACTTC
TRBV28	TRBJ1-2	many	NA	CASSRPQDYGYTF	TGTGCCAGCAGCAGGCCCCAGGACTATGGCTACACCTTC
TRBV28	TRBJ1-5	many	NA	CASSFKQEPPPQHF	TGTGCCAGCAGTTTTAAACAGGAACCCCCGCCCCAGCATTTT
TRBV6-1	TRBJ1-2	few	NA	CASSRDGDGYTF	TGTGCCAGCAGCCGGGACGGCGATGGCTACACCTTC
TRBV11-3	TRBJ2-1	once	TRBD2	CASSLLAGVPQEQFF	TGTGCCAGCAGCTTACTAGCGGGAGTCCCACAAGAGCAGTTCTTC
TRBV28	TRBJ2-6	many	TRBD2	CASRGLAGSSGANVLTF	TGTGCCAGCAGGGGACTAGCGGGAAGCTCTGGGGCCAACGTCCTGACTTTC
TRBV28	TRBJ2-7	many	NA	CASRPKGHTYEQYF	TGTGCCAGCAGGCCAAAGGGACATACCTACGAGCAGTACTTC
TRBV12-3/TRBV12-4	TRBJ2-3	NA	NA	CASSWRDMRDTQYF	TGTGCCAGCAGTTGGAGGGATATGAGGGATACGCAGTATTTT
TRBV19	TRBJ1-2	many	TRBD1	CASSIAFSTGFNYGYTF	TGTGCCAGTAGTATAGCCTTCTCGACAGGGTTTAACTATGGCTACACCTTC
TRBV19	TRBJ1-5	NA	NA	CASKEVVRGPSNQPQHF	TGTGCCAGTAAAGAGGTGGTTCGGGGGCCCAGCAATCAGCCCCAGCATTTT
TRBV27	TRBJ1-5	many	NA	CASSNQPQHF	TGTGCCAGCAGCAATCAGCCCCAGCATTTT
TRBV7-2	TRBJ1-5	many	NA	CASSLGPLGNNQPQHF	TGTGCCAGCAGCTTAGGACCCTTGGGAAACAATCAGCCCCAGCATTTT
TRBV28	TRBJ1-4	many	NA	CASSLSQMNEKLFF	TGTGCCAGCAGTTTATCACAGATGAATGAAAAACTGTTTTTT
TRBV11-3	TRBJ2-5	NA	NA	CASSFTEKQETQYF	TGTGCCAGCAGCTTCACTGAGAAACAAGAGACCCAGTACTTC
TRBV4-1	TRBJ2-5	NA	NA	CASSVRGGAETQYF	TGCGCCAGCAGCGTCCGGGGAGGTGCAGAGACCCAGTACTTC
TRBV29-1	TRBJ2-3	few	NA	CSVGVATSTDTQYF	TGCAGCGTTGGAGTAGCCACTAGCACAGATACGCAGTATTTT
TRBV28	TRBJ2-5	many	TRBD2	CASRLGLAGGQKTQYF	TGTGCCAGCAGGCTGGGACTAGCGGGAGGGCAGAAGACCCAGTACTTC
TRBV28	TRBJ1-6	many	TRBD1	CASSGQGPISPLHF	TGTGCCAGCAGTGGACAGGGGCCCATTTCACCCCTCCACTTT
TRBV19	TRBJ2-7	few	NA	CASSMQGGVVEQYF	TGTGCCAGTAGTATGCAGGGCGGTGTGGTCGAGCAGTACTTC
TRBV12-3/TRBV12-4	TRBJ2-7	many	NA	CASSPPRGQSYEQYF	TGTGCCAGCAGCCCCCCCCGGGGGCAGAGTTACGAGCAGTACTTC
TRBV19	TRBJ2-3	NA	NA	CASKGLFSTDTQYF	TGTGCCAGTAAGGGACTTTTTAGCACAGATACGCAGTATTTT
TRBV7-8	TRBJ2-7	NA	NA	CASSATDEQYF	TGTGCCAGCAGCGCCACGGACGAGCAGTACTTC
TRBV5-6	TRBJ2-7	NA	NA	CASGWMDYEQYF	TGTGCCAGCGGCTGGATGGACTACGAGCAGTACTTC
TRBV2	TRBJ2-7	NA	NA	CASSIPKDSPSYEQYF	TGTGCCAGCAGTATTCCGAAGGACTCACCCTCCTACGAGCAGTACTTC
TRBV28	TRBJ2-7	many	NA	CASSSPRGGSYEQYF	TGTGCCAGCAGTTCCCCAAGGGGGGGCTCCTACGAGCAGTACTTC
TRBV30	TRBJ2-7	few	NA	CAWSIGSSYEQYF	TGTGCCTGGAGTATAGGGAGTTCCTACGAGCAGTACTTC
TRBV7-2	TRBJ2-4	few	NA	CASSLVGGRNIQYF	TGTGCCAGCAGCTTAGTGGGGGGGCGGAACATTCAGTACTTC
TRBV3-1	TRBJ2-5	few	NA	CASSQRDPGEETQYF	TGTGCCAGCAGCCAACGGGACCCTGGGGAAGAGACCCAGTACTTC
TRBV5-1	TRBJ1-2	few	TRBD1	CASSLAAGQSAGGYTF	TGCGCCAGCAGCTTGGCGGCGGGACAGTCTGCGGGGGGCTACACCTTC
TRBV20-1	TRBJ1-5	NA	NA	CSAGDPSTDHWNQPQHF	TGCAGTGCTGGAGACCCCTCGACGGACCATTGGAATCAGCCCCAGCATTTT
TRBV28	TRBJ2-7	many	TRBD1	CASSFHVLDRGYEQYF	TGTGCCAGCAGTTTTCACGTGCTGGACAGGGGGTACGAGCAGTACTTC
TRBV7-2	TRBJ2-6	NA	NA	CASRPTISGANVLTF	TGTGCCAGCCGCCCAACTATCTCTGGGGCCAACGTCCTGACTTTC
TRBV15	TRBJ2-2	few	NA	CATSREQGNTRELFF	TGTGCCACCAGCAGAGAGCAGGGGAACACCAGGGAGCTGTTTTTC
TRBV20-1	TRBJ2-5	many	NA	CSAAGGGQETQYF	TGCAGTGCTGCTGGAGGGGGACAAGAGACCCAGTACTTC
TRBV9	TRBJ2-7	NA	NA	CASSYTGHPYEQYF	TGTGCCAGCTCCTACACAGGGCACCCCTACGAGCAGTACTTC
TRBV27	TRBJ2-5	NA	NA	CASSLSTGRGGETQYF	TGTGCCAGCAGTTTATCGACAGGGAGGGGGGGAGAGACCCAGTACTTC
TRBV5-5	TRBJ1-1	NA	NA	CASSSTGKAFF	TGTGCCAGCAGCTCTACAGGGAAAGCTTTCTTT
TRBV6-1	TRBJ1-2	NA	NA	CASNRWDLNYGYTF	TGTGCCAGCAACCGATGGGACTTAAACTATGGCTACACCTTC
TRBV5-5	TRBJ2-7	NA	TRBD1	CASSLHRQGYEQYF	TGTGCCAGCAGCCTACACCGACAGGGCTACGAGCAGTACTTC
TRBV19	TRBJ1-5	few	TRBD1	CASSIFHTGVGQPQHF	TGTGCCAGTAGTATATTTCACACAGGGGTTGGGCAGCCCCAGCATTTT
TRBV30	TRBJ1-1	few	NA	CAWTQPGAWDTEAFF	TGTGCCTGGACTCAGCCGGGAGCTTGGGACACTGAAGCTTTCTTT